The sequence of this TCR beta chain was determined in a study of blood T cell repertoires in COVID-19. The method was immunoSEQ multiplex PCR; TCRdb's version includes in-frame clones alone and lacks a portion of them. The table records fewer than 350,000 clones, approximately 85% of them present only once. The CDR3 sequence is 16 residues long. V was clipped by 0 bases and J by 5 bases, with 15 bases between them. Germline V lookup: CDR1 SGHRS, CDR2 YFSETQ. This rearrangement joins TRBV5-1 to TRBJ2-1, with D perhaps matching TRBD2 (6 bases). The clonotype was recovered from a human donor in a cohort sampled during active COVID-19. Sequenced material: peripheral blood. DNA of the CDR3: TGCGCCAGCAGCTTGGGGAGGGGTAAAGGGGACAATGAGCAGTTCTTC. Amino acid sequence: CASSLGRGKGDNEQFF.